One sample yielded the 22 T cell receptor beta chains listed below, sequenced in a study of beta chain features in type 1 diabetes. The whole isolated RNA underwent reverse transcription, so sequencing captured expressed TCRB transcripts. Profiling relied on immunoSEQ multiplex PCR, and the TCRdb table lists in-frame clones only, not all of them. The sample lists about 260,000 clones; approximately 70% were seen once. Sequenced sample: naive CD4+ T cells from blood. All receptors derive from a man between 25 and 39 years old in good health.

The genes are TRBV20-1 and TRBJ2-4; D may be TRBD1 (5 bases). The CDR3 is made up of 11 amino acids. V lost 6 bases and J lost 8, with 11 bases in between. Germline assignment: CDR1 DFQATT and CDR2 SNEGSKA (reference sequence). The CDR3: CSAFRADIQYF. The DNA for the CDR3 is TGCAGTGCCTTCAGGGCTGACATTCAGTACTTC.

The CDR3 region is CSPPPGGPYNEQFF. The DNA for the CDR3 is TGCAGCCCTCCTCCAGGGGGCCCCTACAATGAGCAGTTCTTC. J is TRBJ2-1 and V is TRBV29-1, with 8 bases identical to TRBD1. V trimming: 8 bases; J trimming: 2 bases; junction bases outside the gene matches: 8. The CDR3 totals 14 residues. Per the germline V gene, CDR1 is SQVTM and CDR2 is ANQGSEA.

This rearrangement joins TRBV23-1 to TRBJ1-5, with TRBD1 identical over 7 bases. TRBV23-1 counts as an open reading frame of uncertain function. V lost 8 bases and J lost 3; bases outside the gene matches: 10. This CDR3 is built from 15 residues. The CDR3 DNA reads TGCGCCAGCCTCCGGACAGGCGACTTCAATCAGCCCCAGCATTTT. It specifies CASLRTGDFNQPQHF.

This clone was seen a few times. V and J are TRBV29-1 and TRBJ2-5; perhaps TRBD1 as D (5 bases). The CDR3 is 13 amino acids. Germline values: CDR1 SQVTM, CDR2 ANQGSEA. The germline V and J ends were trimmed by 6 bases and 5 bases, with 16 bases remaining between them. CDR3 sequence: CSVRQLLGETQYF. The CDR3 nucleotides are TGCAGCGTCAGACAGCTCCTTGGGGAGACCCAGTACTTC.

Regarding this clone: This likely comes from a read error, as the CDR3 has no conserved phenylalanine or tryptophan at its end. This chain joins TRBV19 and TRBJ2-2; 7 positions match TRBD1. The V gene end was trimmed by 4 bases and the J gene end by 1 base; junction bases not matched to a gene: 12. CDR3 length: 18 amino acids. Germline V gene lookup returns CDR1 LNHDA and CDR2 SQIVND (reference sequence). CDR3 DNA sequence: TGTGCCAGTAGTAAAAAGTCTATAGGGGACAGGAACACCGGGGAGCTGTTTTGT. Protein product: CASSKKSIGDRNTGELFC.

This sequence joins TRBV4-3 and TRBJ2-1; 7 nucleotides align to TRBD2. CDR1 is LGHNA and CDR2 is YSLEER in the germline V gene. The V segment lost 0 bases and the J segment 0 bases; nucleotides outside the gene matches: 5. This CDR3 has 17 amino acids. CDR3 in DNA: TGCGCCAGCAGCCAAGAAGCGGGCGGGGGCTCCTACAATGAGCAGTTCTTC. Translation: CASSQEAGGGSYNEQFF.

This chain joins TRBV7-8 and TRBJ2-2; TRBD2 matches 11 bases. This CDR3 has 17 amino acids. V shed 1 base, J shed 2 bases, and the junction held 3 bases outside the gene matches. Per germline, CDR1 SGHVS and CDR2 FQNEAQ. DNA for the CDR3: TGTGCCAGCAGCTTAGGGACTAGCGGGTATAACACCGGGGAGCTGTTTTTT. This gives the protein CASSLGTSGYNTGELFF. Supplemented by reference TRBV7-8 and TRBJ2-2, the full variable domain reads GAGVSQSPRYKVAKRGQDVALRCDPISGHVSLFWYQQALGQGPEFLTYFQNEAQLDKSGLPSDRFFAERPEGSVSTLKIQRTQQEDSAVYLCASSLGTSGYNTGELFFGEGSRLTVL.

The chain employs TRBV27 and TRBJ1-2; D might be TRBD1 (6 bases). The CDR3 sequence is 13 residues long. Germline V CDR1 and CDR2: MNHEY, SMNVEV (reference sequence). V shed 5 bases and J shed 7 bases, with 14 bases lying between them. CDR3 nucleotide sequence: TGTGCCAGCAGTGAACAGGGAGGGGCTGGCTACACCTTC. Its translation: CASSEQGGAGYTF.

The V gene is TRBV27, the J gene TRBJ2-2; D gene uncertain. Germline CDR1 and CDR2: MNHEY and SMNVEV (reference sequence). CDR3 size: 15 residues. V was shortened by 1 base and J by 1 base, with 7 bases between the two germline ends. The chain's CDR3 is CASSLYPENTGELFF. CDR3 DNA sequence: TGTGCCAGCAGTTTATACCCAGAGAACACCGGGGAGCTGTTTTTT.

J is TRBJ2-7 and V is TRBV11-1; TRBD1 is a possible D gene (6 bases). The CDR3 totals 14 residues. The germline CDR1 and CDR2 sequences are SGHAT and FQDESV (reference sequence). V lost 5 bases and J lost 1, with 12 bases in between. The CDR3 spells CASSIDRISYEQYF. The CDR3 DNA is TGTGCCAGCAGCATCGACAGGATATCCTACGAGCAGTACTTC.

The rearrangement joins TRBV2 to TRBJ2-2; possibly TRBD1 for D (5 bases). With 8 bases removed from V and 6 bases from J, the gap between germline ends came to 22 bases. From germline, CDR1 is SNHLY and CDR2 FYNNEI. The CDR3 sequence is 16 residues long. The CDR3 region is CASGFRQSLAAGELFF. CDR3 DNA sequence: TGTGCCAGCGGCTTCAGACAGTCCTTGGCGGCCGGGGAGCTGTTTTTT.

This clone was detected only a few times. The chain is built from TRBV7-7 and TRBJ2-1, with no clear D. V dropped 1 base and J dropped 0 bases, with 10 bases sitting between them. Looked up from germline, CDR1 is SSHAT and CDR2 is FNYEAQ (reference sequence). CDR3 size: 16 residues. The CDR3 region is CASSLDGPSSYNEQFF. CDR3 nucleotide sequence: TGTGCCAGCAGCTTAGATGGCCCCAGCTCCTACAATGAGCAGTTCTTC.

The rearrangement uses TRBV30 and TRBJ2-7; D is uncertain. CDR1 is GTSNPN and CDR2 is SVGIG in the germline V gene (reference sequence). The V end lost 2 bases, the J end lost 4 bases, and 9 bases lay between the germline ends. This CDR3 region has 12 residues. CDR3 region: CAWSPEEYEQYF. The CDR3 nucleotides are TGTGCCTGGAGTCCCGAAGAATACGAGCAGTACTTC.

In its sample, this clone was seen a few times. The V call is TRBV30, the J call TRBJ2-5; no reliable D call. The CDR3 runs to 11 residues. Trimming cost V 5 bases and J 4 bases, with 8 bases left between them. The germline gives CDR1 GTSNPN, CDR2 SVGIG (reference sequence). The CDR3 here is CAWGFRETQYF. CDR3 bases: TGTGCCTGGGGGTTTCGAGAGACCCAGTACTTC.

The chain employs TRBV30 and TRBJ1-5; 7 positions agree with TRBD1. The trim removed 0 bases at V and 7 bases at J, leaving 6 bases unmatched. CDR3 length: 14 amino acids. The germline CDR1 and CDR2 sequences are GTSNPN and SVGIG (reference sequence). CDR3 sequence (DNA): TGTGCCTGGAGTGTACGACAGGGAGGACAGCCCCAGCATTTT. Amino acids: CAWSVRQGGQPQHF.

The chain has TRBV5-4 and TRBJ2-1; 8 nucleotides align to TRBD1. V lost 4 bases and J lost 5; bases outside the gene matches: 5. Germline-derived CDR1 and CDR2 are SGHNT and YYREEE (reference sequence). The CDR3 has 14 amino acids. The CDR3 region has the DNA TGTGCCAGCAGCATCCGGGACAGGAACAATGAGCAGTTCTTC. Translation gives CASSIRDRNNEQFF.

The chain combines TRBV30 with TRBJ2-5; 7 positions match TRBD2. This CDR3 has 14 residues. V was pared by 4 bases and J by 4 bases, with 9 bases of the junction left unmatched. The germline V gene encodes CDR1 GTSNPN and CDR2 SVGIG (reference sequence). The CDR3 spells CAWNKAGVVETQYF. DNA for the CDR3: TGTGCCTGGAATAAGGCGGGAGTGGTAGAGACCCAGTACTTC.

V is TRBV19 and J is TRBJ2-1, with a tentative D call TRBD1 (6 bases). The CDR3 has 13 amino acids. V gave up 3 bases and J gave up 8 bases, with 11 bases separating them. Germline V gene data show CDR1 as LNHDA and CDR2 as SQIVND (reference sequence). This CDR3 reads CASSMWPGDEQFF. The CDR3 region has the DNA TGTGCCAGTAGTATGTGGCCAGGGGATGAGCAGTTCTTC.

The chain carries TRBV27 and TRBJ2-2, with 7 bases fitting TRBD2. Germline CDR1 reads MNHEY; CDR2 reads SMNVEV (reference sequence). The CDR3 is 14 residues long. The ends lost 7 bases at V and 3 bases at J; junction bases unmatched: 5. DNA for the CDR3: TGTGCCAGCAAAGCGGGGCGTTACACCGGGGAGCTGTTTTTT. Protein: CASKAGRYTGELFF.

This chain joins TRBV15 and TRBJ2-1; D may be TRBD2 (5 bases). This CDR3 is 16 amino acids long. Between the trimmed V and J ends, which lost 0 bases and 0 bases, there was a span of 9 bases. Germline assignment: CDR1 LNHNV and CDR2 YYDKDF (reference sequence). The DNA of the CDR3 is TGTGCCACCAGCAGAGAGCATGGGAGCTCCTACAATGAGCAGTTCTTC. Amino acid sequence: CATSREHGSSYNEQFF. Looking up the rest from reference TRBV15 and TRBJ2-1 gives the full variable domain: DAMVIQNPRYQVTQFGKPVTLSCSQTLNHNVMYWYQQKSSQAPKLLFHYYDKDFNNEADTPDNFQSRRPNTSFCFLDIRSPGLGDTAMYLCATSREHGSSYNEQFFGPGTRLTVL.

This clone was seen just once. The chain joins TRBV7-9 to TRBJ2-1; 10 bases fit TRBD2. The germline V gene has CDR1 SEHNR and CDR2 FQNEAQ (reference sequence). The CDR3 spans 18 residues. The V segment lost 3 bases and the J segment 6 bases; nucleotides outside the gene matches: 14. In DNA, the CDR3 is TGTGCCAGCAGCTTCAGCAGGCCTAGCGGGGGCCGGGGCAATGAGCAGTTCTTC. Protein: CASSFSRPSGGRGNEQFF.

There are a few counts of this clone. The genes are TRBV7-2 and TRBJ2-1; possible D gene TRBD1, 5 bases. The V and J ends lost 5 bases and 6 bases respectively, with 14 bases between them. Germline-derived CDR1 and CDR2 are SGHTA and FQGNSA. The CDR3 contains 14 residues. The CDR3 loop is CASSQGLWSNEQFF. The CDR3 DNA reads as TGTGCCAGCAGCCAGGGCCTGTGGAGCAATGAGCAGTTCTTC. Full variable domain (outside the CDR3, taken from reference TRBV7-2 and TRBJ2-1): GAGVSQSPSNKVTEKGKDVELRCDPISGHTALYWYRQSLGQGLEFLIYFQGNSAPDKSGLPSDRFSAERTGGSVSTLTIQRTQQEDSAVYLCASSQGLWSNEQFFGPGTRLTVL.